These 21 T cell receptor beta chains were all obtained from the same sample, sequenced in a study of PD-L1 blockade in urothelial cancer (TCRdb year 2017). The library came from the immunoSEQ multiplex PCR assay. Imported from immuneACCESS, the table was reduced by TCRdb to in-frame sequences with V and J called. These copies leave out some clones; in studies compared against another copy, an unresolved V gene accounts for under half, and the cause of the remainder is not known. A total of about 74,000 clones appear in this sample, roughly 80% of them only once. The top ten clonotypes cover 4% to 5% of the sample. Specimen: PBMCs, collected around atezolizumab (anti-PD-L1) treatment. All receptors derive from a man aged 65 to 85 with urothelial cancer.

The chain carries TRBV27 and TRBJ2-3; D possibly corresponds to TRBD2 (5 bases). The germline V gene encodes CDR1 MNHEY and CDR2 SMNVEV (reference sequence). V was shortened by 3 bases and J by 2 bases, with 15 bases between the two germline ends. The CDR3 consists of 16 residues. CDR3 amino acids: CASSFARRLFTDTQYF. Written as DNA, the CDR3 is TGTGCCAGCAGTTTTGCACGGAGGCTATTCACAGATACGCAGTATTTT.

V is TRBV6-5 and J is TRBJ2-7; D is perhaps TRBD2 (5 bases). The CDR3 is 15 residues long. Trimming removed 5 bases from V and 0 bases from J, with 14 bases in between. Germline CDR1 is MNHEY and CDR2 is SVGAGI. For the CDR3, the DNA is TGTGCCAGCAGTCTCGGACTCACAAGCTCCTACGAGCAGTACTTC. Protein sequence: CASSLGLTSSYEQYF.

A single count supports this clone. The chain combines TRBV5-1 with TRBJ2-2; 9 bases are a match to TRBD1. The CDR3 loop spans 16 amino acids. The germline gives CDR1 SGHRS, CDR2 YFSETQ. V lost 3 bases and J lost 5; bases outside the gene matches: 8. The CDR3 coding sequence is TGCGCCAGCAGCTCGGTGGGACAGGGAAGAACCGGGGAGCTGTTTTTT. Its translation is CASSSVGQGRTGELFF.

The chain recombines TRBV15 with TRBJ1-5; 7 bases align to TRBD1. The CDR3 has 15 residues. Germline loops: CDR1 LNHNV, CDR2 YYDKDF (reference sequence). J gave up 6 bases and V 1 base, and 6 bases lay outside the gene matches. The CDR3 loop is CATSRGDRVGQPQHF. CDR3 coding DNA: TGTGCCACCAGCAGAGGCGACAGGGTGGGTCAGCCCCAGCATTTT.

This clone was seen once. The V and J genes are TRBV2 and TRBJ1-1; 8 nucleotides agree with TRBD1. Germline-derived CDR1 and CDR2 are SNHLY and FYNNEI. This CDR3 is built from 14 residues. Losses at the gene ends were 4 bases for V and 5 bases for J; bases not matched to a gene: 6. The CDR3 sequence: CASSGAGGRTEAFF. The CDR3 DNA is TGTGCCAGCAGTGGAGCAGGGGGCCGGACTGAAGCTTTCTTT.

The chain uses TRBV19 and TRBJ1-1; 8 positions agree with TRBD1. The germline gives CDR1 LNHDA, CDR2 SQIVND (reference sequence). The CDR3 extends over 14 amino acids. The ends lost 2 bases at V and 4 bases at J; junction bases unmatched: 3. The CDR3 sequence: CASSITGGGTEAFF. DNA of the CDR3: TGTGCCAGTAGTATAACAGGGGGAGGCACTGAAGCTTTCTTT.

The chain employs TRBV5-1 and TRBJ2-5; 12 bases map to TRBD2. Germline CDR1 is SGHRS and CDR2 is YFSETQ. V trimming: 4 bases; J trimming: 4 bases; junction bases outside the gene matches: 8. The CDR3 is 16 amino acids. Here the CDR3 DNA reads TGCGCCAGCAGCCCCGAGACTAGCGGGAGAACAGAGACCCAGTACTTC. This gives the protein CASSPETSGRTETQYF.

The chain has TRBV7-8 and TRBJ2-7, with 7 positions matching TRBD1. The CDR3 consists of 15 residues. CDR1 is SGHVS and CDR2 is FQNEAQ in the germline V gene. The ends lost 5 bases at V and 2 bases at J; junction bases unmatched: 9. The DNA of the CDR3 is TGTGCCAGCAGCATCCTCCGGGACAGCACCTACGAGCAGTACTTC. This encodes CASSILRDSTYEQYF. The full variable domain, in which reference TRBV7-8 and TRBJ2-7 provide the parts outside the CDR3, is GAGVSQSPRYKVAKRGQDVALRCDPISGHVSLFWYQQALGQGPEFLTYFQNEAQLDKSGLPSDRFFAERPEGSVSTLKIQRTQQEDSAVYLCASSILRDSTYEQYFGPGTRLTVT.

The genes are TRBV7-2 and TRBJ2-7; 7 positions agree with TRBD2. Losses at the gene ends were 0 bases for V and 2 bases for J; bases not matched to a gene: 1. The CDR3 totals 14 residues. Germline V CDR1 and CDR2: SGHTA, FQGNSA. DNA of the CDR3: TGTGCCAGCAGCTTAGCAGCGGGACCCTACGAGCAGTACTTC. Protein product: CASSLAAGPYEQYF.

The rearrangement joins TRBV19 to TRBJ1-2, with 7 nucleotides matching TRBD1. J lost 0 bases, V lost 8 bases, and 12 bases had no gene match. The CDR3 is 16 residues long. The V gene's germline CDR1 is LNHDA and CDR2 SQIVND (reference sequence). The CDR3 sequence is CASDRDRTSTNYGYTF. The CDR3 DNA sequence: TGTGCCAGTGACCGGGACAGAACCTCTACTAACTATGGCTACACCTTC.

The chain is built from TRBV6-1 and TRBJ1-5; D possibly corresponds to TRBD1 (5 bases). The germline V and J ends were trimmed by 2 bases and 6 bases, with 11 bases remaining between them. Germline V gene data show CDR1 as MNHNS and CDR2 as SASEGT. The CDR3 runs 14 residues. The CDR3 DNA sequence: TGTGCCAGCAGTGAATCGGGGGTGGGTCAGCCCCAGCATTTT. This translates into CASSESGVGQPQHF.

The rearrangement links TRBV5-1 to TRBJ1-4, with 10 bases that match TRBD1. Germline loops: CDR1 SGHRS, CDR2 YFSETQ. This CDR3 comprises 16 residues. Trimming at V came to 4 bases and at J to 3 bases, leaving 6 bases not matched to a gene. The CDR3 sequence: CASSGGQGIPNEKLFF. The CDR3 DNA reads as TGCGCCAGCAGCGGGGGACAGGGGATTCCTAATGAAAAACTGTTTTTT.

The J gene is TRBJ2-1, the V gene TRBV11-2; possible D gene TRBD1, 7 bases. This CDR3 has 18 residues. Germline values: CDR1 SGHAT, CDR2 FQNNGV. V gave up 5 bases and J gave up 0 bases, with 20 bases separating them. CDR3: CASSAPGGRRSSYNEQFF. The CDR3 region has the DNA TGTGCCAGCAGCGCTCCAGGGGGGCGGCGGAGCTCCTACAATGAGCAGTTCTTC.

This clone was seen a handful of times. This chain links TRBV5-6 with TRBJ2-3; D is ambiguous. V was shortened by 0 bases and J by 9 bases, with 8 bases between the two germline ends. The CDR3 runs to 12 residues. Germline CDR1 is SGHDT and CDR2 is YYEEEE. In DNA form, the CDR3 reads TGTGCCAGCAGCTTGGGTCCCGGGACGCAGTATTTT. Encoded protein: CASSLGPGTQYF. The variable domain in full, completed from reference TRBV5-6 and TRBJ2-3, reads DAGVTQSPTHLIKTRGQQVTLRCSPKSGHDTVSWYQQALGQGPQFIFQYYEEEERQRGNFPDRFSGHQFPNYSSELNVNALLLGDSALYLCASSLGPGTQYFGPGTRLTVL.

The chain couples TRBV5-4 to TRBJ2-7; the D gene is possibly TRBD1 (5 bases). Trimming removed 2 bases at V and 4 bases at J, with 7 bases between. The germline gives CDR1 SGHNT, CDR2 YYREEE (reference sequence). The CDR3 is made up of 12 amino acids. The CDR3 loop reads CASSFQGYEQYF. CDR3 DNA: TGTGCCAGCAGCTTTCAGGGTTACGAGCAGTACTTC.

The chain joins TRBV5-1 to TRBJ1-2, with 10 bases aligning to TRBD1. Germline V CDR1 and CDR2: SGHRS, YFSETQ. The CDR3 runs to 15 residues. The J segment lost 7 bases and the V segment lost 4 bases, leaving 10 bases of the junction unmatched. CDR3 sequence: CASSEGGQGQSGYTF. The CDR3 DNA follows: TGCGCCAGCAGCGAAGGGGGACAGGGGCAGAGTGGCTACACCTTC.

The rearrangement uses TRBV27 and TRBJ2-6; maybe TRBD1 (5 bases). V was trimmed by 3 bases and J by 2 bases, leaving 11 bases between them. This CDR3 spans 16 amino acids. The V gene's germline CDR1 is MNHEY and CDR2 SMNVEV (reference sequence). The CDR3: CASSLAPRAGANVLTF. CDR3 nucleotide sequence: TGTGCCAGCAGTTTGGCCCCCAGGGCTGGGGCCAACGTCCTGACTTTC. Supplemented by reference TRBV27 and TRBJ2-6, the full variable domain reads EAQVTQNPRYLITVTGKKLTVTCSQNMNHEYMSWYRQDPGLGLRQIYYSMNVEVTDKGDVPEGYKVSRKEKRNFPLILESPSPNQTSLYFCASSLAPRAGANVLTFGAGSRLTVL.

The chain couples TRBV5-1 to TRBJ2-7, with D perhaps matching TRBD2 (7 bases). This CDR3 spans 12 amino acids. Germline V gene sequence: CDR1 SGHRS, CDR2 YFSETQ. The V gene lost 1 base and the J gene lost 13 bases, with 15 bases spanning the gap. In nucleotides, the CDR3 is TGCGCCAGCAGCTTGCCAAGCGGGACACAATACTTC. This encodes CASSLPSGTQYF.

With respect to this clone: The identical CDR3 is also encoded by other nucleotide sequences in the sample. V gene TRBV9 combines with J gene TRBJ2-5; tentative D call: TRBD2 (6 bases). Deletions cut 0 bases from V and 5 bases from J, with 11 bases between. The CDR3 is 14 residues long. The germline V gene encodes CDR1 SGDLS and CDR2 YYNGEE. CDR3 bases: TGTGCCAGCAGCGTAGTGGGGGGTCGGGAGACCCAGTACTTC. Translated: CASSVVGGRETQYF.

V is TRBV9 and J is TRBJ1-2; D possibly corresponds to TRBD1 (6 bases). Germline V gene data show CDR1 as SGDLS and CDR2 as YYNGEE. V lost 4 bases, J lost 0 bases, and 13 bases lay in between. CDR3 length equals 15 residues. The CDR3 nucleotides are TGTGCCAGCAGCATCGGACAGTTAGCTAACTATGGCTACACCTTC. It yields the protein CASSIGQLANYGYTF.

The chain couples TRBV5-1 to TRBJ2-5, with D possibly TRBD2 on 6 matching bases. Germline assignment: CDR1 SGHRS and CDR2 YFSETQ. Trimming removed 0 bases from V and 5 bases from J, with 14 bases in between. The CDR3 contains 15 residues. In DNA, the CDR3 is TGCGCCAGCAGCTTGGGAGGGAGGAAGGAGGAGACCCAGTACTTC. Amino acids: CASSLGGRKEETQYF.